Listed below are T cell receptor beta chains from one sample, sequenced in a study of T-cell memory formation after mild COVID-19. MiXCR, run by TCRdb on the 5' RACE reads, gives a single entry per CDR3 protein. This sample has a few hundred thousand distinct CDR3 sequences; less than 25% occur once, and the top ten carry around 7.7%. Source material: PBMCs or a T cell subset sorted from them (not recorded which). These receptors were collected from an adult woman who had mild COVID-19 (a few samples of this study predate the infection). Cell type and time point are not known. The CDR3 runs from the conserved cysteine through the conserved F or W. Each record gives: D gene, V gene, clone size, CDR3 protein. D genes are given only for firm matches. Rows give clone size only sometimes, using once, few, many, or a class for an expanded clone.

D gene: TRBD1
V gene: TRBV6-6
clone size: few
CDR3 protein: CASSKTGGGSLYGYTF

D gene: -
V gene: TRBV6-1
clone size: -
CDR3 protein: CASSKVEGRGNQPQHF

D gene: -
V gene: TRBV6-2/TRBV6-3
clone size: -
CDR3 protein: CASSYPRLAQTVNEQFF

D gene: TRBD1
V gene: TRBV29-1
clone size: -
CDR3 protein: CSVLGTGAREPQHF

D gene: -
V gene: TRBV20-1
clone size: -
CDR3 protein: CSARGQPGDNYGYTF

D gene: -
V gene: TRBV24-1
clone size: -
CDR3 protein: CATSDGGRDYGYTF

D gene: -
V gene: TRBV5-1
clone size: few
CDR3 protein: CASSSLTGDQETQYF

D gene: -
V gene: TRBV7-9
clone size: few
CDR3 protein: CASSPRTRYEQYF

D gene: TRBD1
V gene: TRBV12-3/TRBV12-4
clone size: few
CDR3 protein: CASGQGADFGGEAFF

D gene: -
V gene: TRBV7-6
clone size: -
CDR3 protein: CASSAGALSYTGELFF

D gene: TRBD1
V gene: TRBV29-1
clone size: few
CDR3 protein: CSGGQKNTEAFF

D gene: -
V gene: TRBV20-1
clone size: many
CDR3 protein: CSARVSGSSGNTIYF

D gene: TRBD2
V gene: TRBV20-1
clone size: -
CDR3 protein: CSARSGGASYEQYF

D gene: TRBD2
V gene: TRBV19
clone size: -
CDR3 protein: CASSSRTSGPGPYEQYF

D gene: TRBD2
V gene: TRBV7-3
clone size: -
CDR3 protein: CASSLTSGGAVNEQFF

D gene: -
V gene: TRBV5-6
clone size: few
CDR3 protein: CASSNVGDNYGYTF

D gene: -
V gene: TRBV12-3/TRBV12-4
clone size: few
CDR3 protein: CASSLGPSWCFF

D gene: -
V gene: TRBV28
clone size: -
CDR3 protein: CASTIQGLSNQPQHF

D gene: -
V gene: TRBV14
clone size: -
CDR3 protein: CASSRGHIILNTEAFF

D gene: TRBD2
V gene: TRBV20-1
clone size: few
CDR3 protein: CSAREAGVGTAQYF

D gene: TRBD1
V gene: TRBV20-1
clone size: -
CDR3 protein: CSARPDRERTDTQYF

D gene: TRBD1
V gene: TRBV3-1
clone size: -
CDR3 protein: CASSTYGTGENIQYF

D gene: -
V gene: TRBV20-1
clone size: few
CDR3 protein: CSARDPLGGAQQFF

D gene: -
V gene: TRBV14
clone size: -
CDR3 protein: CASSQLGDRPSYEQYF

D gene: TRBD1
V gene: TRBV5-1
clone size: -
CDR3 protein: CASSLTRTGYNEQFF

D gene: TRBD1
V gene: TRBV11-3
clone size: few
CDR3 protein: CASSLAAGGTEQYF

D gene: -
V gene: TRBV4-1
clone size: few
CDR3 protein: CASSQLPSPGDVDTQYF

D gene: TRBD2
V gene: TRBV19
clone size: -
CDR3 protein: CASSSTGLAGGADTQYF

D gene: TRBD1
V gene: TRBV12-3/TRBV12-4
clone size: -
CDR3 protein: CASSGQVFEQYF

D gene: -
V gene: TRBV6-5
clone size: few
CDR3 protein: CASSYRYLQEQYF

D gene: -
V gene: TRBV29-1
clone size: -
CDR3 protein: CSALDRLMNTEAFF

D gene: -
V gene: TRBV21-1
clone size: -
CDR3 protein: CASSKEPPGAGHNSPLHF

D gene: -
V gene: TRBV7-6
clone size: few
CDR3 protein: CASSLAHRWGSYEQYF

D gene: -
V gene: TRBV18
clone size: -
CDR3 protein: CASSPGAPARTDTQYF

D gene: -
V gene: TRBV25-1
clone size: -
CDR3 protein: CASSDPGEAFF

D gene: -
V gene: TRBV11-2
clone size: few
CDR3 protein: CASSRTGAETQYF

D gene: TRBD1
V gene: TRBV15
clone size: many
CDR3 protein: CATSRRDRGLWRENNEQFF

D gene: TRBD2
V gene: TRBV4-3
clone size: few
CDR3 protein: CASSAQGEREGADTQYF

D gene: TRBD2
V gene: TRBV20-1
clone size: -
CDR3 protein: CSARLAGDFGIDTQYF

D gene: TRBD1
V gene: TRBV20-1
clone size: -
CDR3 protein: CSGRTGGSYEQYF

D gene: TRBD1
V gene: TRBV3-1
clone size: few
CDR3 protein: CASSQRQGRNQPQHF

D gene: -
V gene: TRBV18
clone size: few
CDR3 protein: CASSLDSNPNQPQHF

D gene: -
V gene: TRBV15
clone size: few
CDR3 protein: CATSRGGPRNEQFF

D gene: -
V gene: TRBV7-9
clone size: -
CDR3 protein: CASSSGIQYIYEQYF

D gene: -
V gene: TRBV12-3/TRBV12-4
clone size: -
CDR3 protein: CASGSTGGSYEQYF

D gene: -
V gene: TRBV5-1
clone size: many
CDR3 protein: CASSLGTGTDTQYF

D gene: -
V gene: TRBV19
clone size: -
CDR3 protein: CASSTSTGNYGYTF

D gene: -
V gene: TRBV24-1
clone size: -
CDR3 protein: CATSDLRGAANEQFF

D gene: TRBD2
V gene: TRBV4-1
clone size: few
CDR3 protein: CASSQFLAGSYEQYF

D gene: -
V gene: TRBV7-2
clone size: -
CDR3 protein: CASSLQAGVTAFF

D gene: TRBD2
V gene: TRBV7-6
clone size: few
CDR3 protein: CASSSAGGAGGRDNEQFF

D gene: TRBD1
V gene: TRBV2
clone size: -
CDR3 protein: CASNLGTGIYEQYF

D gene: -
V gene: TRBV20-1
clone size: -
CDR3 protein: CSAPAEGPREQYF

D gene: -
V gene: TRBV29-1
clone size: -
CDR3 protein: CSVAVSNVDTQYF

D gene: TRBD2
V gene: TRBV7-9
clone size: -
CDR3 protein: CASSSQTSGSREQFF

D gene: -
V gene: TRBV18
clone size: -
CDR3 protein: CASSQGPVYEQYF

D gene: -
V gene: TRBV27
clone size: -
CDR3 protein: CASSLSGPNYGYTF

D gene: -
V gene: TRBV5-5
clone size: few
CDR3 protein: CASSRWTPPFDTEAFF

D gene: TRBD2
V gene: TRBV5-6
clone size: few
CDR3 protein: CASSWGGVSGGTDTQYF